The 18 T cell receptor beta chains below all came from one sample that was sequenced in a study of lymphopenia after photon versus proton radiotherapy. Repertoires were generated with immunoSEQ multiplex PCR, while TCRdb's copy carries only in-frame clones and drops some. The table lists about 83,000 clones, 80% to 90% of them singletons, with over 1.2% in the top ten. The specimen was peripheral blood, collected from a patient treated with proton-based radiotherapy. These receptors came from a man between 60 and 70 years old with pancreatic cancer.

The V gene is TRBV18, the J gene TRBJ1-5, with 7 positions matching TRBD1. Germline V gene sequence: CDR1 KGHSH, CDR2 LQKENI. V was pared by 6 bases and J by 3 bases, with 5 bases of the junction left unmatched. The CDR3 runs to 14 residues. The CDR3 DNA is TGTGCCAGCTCCCGGGACAGAGTCAATCAGCCCCAGCATTTT. Translated, it gives CASSRDRVNQPQHF.

This sequence joins TRBV7-6 and TRBJ2-3; 8 bases align to TRBD1. CDR3 length: 15 residues. In germline, CDR1 is SGHVS, CDR2 FNYEAQ. After removal of 5 bases from V and 2 bases from J, the junction contained 6 bases not matched to a gene. The DNA for the CDR3 is TGTGCCAGCAGCCCGACAGGGGTCCCCACAGATACGCAGTATTTT. Translation gives CASSPTGVPTDTQYF.

The rearrangement joins TRBV29-1 to TRBJ1-2; TRBD1 is a possible D gene (6 bases). CDR1 SQVTM and CDR2 ANQGSEA come from the germline V gene. V was shortened by 4 bases and J by 8 bases, with 17 bases between the two germline ends. This CDR3 spans 13 amino acids. The CDR3 DNA reads as TGCAGCGTTGCGGACAGCCGAATGAGGGGCTACACCTTC. It specifies CSVADSRMRGYTF.

This clone was seen a handful of times. This rearrangement joins TRBV2 to TRBJ2-7; 11 bases map to TRBD2. Germline V CDR1 and CDR2: SNHLY, FYNNEI. V was pared by 6 bases and J by 0 bases, with 4 bases of the junction left unmatched. The CDR3 length is 15 residues. The CDR3 reads CASRATSGISYEQYF. As DNA, the CDR3 is TGTGCCAGCAGAGCGACTAGCGGGATCTCCTACGAGCAGTACTTC.

The chain has TRBV11-2 and TRBJ2-7; D may be TRBD1 (8 bases). Trimming pared 4 bases from V and 5 bases from J, leaving 15 bases between. The CDR3 runs to 14 residues. Germline loops: CDR1 SGHAT, CDR2 FQNNGV. The CDR3, as DNA: TGTGCCAGCAGCTCCTACAGGGGGGGTCACGAGCAGTACTTC. Translating gives CASSSYRGGHEQYF. Drawing the rest from reference TRBV11-2 and TRBJ2-7, the complete variable domain is EAGVAQSPRYKIIEKRQSVAFWCNPISGHATLYWYQQILGQGPKLLIQFQNNGVVDDSQLPKDRFSAERLKGVDSTLKIQPAKLEDSAVYLCASSSYRGGHEQYFGPGTRLTVT.

The rearrangement links TRBV7-2 to TRBJ1-1; TRBD1 aligns across 10 bases. This CDR3 is built from 15 residues. V shed 2 bases and J 6 bases; nucleotides not matched to a gene: 6. CDR1 is SGHTA, CDR2 FQGNSA, per germline. CDR3 region: CASSLSGTGVPEAFF. As DNA, the CDR3 is TGTGCCAGCAGCTTATCCGGGACAGGGGTACCTGAAGCTTTCTTT.

The V call is TRBV30, the J call TRBJ2-7, with D maybe TRBD1 (6 bases). CDR1 and CDR2 from the germline V gene are GTSNPN and SVGIG (reference sequence). This CDR3 region has 13 residues. V lost 1 base to trimming and J lost 6 bases, with 13 bases between them. CDR3 DNA: TGTGCCTGGAGTGATGGTAAGGACAGCGAGCAGTACTTC. Protein product: CAWSDGKDSEQYF.

The V gene is TRBV27, the J gene TRBJ2-2; 9 nucleotides match TRBD1. CDR3 length: 17 residues. Germline V lookup: CDR1 MNHEY, CDR2 SMNVEV (reference sequence). With 6 bases clipped from V and 7 bases from J, the junction kept 15 bases outside the gene matches. The CDR3 DNA follows: TGTGCCAGCAGACTAAAACCGGGACAGGGTTATGTCGGGGAGCTGTTTTTT. Translating it yields CASRLKPGQGYVGELFF.

The J gene is TRBJ1-2, the V gene TRBV6-1; 7 bases align to TRBD1. The length of the CDR3 is 13 residues. Looked up from germline, CDR1 is MNHNS and CDR2 is SASEGT. With V trimmed by 6 bases and J by 4 bases, 5 bases remained unmatched. CDR3 loop: CASRVQGPYGYTF. The CDR3 nucleotides read TGTGCCAGCAGGGTACAGGGGCCCTATGGCTACACCTTC.

This sequence joins TRBV6-6 and TRBJ1-5; TRBD1 aligns across 8 bases. Trimming cost V 2 bases and J 8 bases; bases outside gene matches: 5. There are 14 residues in the CDR3. Germline CDR1 MNHNY, CDR2 SVGAGI (reference sequence). Here the CDR3 reads CASSYDRGAEPQHF. For the CDR3, the DNA is TGTGCCAGCAGTTACGACAGGGGAGCGGAGCCCCAGCATTTT.

This rearrangement joins TRBV19 to TRBJ1-2; possibly TRBD1 for D (6 bases). Germline CDR1 reads LNHDA; CDR2 reads SQIVND (reference sequence). This CDR3 is 11 amino acids long. Trimming removed 8 bases from V and 2 bases from J, with 6 bases in between. Here the CDR3 DNA reads TGTGCCAGTCAGGGGAACTATGGCTACACCTTC. Its protein is CASQGNYGYTF.

This chain connects TRBV5-4 to TRBJ2-7, with a weak D call TRBD2 (6 bases). With 3 bases removed from V and 0 bases from J, the gap between germline ends came to 13 bases. The CDR3 sequence is 15 residues long. CDR1 is SGHNT and CDR2 is YYREEE in the germline V gene (reference sequence). The CDR3 region is CASSSGTHYSYEQYF. CDR3 nucleotides: TGTGCCAGCAGCTCCGGGACTCACTACTCCTACGAGCAGTACTTC.

A remark on this clone: This could be a read error, since a much larger clone is one nucleotide away. The chain couples TRBV7-3 to TRBJ1-1; a weak D match, TRBD1 (5 bases). The CDR3 is made up of 13 amino acids. The ends were cut back, 6 bases at V and 1 base at J, with 9 bases in the middle. CDR1 and CDR2 (germline): SGHTA, FQGTGA. The CDR3 here is CASRRQPNTEAFF. CDR3 bases: TGTGCCAGCAGAAGACAGCCGAACACTGAAGCTTTCTTT.

The chain carries TRBV9 and TRBJ2-3, with 9 nucleotides matching TRBD2. This CDR3 contains 18 residues. Germline V gene sequence: CDR1 SGDLS, CDR2 YYNGEE. With 0 bases clipped from V and 8 bases from J, the junction kept 16 bases outside the gene matches. CDR3 nucleotide sequence: TGTGCCAGCAGCGTAGCTACGGCGGGAGGGCCAGGGGGGAGTACGCAGTATTTT. Its translation: CASSVATAGGPGGSTQYF.

The CDR3 nucleotides are TGTGCCAGCAGCTTAGTCTCCGGCTGGAGGTCGGTTGTCTCCAATGAGCAGTTCTTC. This gives the protein CASSLVSGWRSVVSNEQFF. This chain connects TRBV11-3 to TRBJ2-1; D possibly corresponds to TRBD2 (5 bases). The CDR3 consists of 19 residues. CDR1 and CDR2 (germline): SGHNT, YENEEA. V lost 1 base to trimming and J lost 6 bases, with 25 bases between them.

This clone was counted between two and nine times. This chain uses TRBV7-3 with TRBJ1-2; 8 bases map to TRBD1. CDR3 size: 15 residues. Germline V gene lookup returns CDR1 SGHTA and CDR2 FQGTGA. Losses at the gene ends were 5 bases for V and 6 bases for J; bases not matched to a gene: 11. This CDR3 is CASSRQTGARDGYTF. In DNA, the CDR3 is TGTGCCAGCAGCAGACAGACAGGGGCAAGGGATGGCTACACCTTC.

The V gene is TRBV29-1, the J gene TRBJ2-1, with 10 nucleotides matching TRBD2. The length of the CDR3 is 13 residues. Germline values: CDR1 SQVTM, CDR2 ANQGSEA. J lost 9 bases, V lost 7 bases, and 9 bases had no gene match. CDR3 residues: CSGLAGVDGEQFF. The CDR3 nucleotides read TGCAGCGGGCTAGCGGGAGTGGACGGTGAGCAGTTCTTC.

The rearrangement links TRBV10-3 to TRBJ2-7; D uncertain. Germline lookup yields CDR1 ENHRY and CDR2 SYGVKD. This CDR3 spans 12 amino acids. Trimming cost V 2 bases and J 6 bases, with 8 bases left between them. Written as DNA, the CDR3 is TGTGCCATCAGTGAGGCGGTAGCCGAGCAGTACTTC. Translated, it gives CAISEAVAEQYF.